Listed here are 23 T cell receptor beta chains from one sample, sequenced in a study of post-analysis software for immune sequencing data. Study-wide findings and caveats: With TRBV5-6, TRBV5-1 and TRBV20-1 included, five TRBV segments were more frequent in patients than in controls.

Libraries were made from TCR beta cDNA, and they carried unique molecular identifiers. MiXCR, run by TCRdb on the PCR reads, gives a single entry per CDR3 protein. The sample has 750,000 to 900,000 distinct CDR3 sequences; about 43% are singletons. The antigens of these receptors remain unknown. What was sequenced was blood. These receptors were obtained from a girl aged 5-17 years with multiple sclerosis.

This chain connects TRBV12-3 or TRBV12-4 to TRBJ2-4, with 7 nucleotides matching TRBD1. The CDR3 spans 12 residues. V dropped 11 bases and J dropped 13; count of bases not matched to a gene: 14. CDR3 bases: TGTGCCGGCTCACAGGGGAAGGGGGAGCAGTACTTC. Protein: CAGSQGKGEQYF.

The genes are TRBV11-3 and TRBJ2-7; 8 bases fit TRBD2. Germline-derived CDR1 and CDR2 are SGHNT and YENEEA. The CDR3 runs 17 residues. V shed 5 bases and J 7 bases; nucleotides not matched to a gene: 19. CDR3 sequence: CASSPNVPGTSLYEQYF. In DNA form, the CDR3 reads TGTGCCAGCAGCCCAAACGTACCCGGGACTAGTCTCTATGAGCAGTACTTC.

This rearrangement joins TRBV25-1 to TRBJ2-7; 9 bases map to TRBD2. CDR1 and CDR2 from the germline V gene are MGHDK and SYGVNS. This CDR3 is built from 15 residues. Trimming at V came to 3 bases and at J to 3 bases, leaving 6 bases not matched to a gene. CDR3 in DNA: TGTGCCAGCAGTGACCCCGGGACTAGCAGCTACGAGCAGTACTTC. It specifies CASSDPGTSSYEQYF.

This clonotype is a singleton in its sample. This chain links TRBV28 with TRBJ1-5; tentative D call: TRBD1 (5 bases). CDR1 is MDHEN, CDR2 SYDVKM, per germline. This CDR3 has 17 amino acids. Between the trimmed V and J ends, which lost 7 bases and 3 bases, there was a span of 22 bases. DNA of the CDR3: TGTGCCAGCACCTCACCCGGCAGGGCCTTACTCAATCAGCCCCAGCATTTT. Amino acid sequence: CASTSPGRALLNQPQHF.

J is TRBJ2-5 and V is TRBV28; 7 bases align to TRBD2. The tail of the sequence fits TRBJ2-7 better, so the J call may be wrong. Per germline, CDR1 MDHEN and CDR2 SYDVKM. The CDR3 consists of 14 residues. The CDR3: CASSPGTTHYEQYF. The DNA for the CDR3 is TGTGCCAGCAGCCCCGGGACTACTCACTACGAGCAGTACTTC.

The chain is built from TRBV5-1 and TRBJ2-7, with D possibly matching TRBD2 (5 bases). The length of the CDR3 is 16 residues. CDR1 and CDR2 (germline): SGHRS, YFSETQ. Trimming removed 4 bases from V and 1 base from J, with 18 bases in between. The CDR3 reads CASSRRTQQGSYEQYF. CDR3 bases: TGCGCCAGCAGCCGCCGGACTCAGCAAGGGTCCTACGAGCAGTACTTC.

The chain has TRBV7-2 and TRBJ2-1; TRBD2 matches 7 bases. Trimming took 4 bases from V and 10 from J; bases not matched to a gene: 19. CDR1 is SGHTA, CDR2 FQGNSA, per germline. The CDR3 runs to 17 residues. CDR3 nucleotides: TGTGCCAGCAGCTCACCCAATGCGGGAGTAGGGACCTACGAGCAGTTCTTC. It is translated as CASSSPNAGVGTYEQFF.

This clonotype was seen only a few times. The J gene is TRBJ2-7, the V gene TRBV28, with D possibly TRBD1 on 5 matching bases. Germline V gives CDR1 MDHEN, CDR2 SYDVKM. The V end was cut by 5 bases, the J end by 6 bases, with 11 bases between. This CDR3 region has 12 residues. The CDR3 DNA is TGTGCCAGCAGTACTGGCAGGGTCGAGCAGTACTTC. Its protein product is CASSTGRVEQYF.

This chain connects TRBV3-1 to TRBJ2-1; 12 bases fit TRBD2. The CDR3 is 18 residues long. Germline loops: CDR1 LGHDT, CDR2 YNNKEL (reference sequence). Trimming took 0 bases from V and 5 from J; bases not matched to a gene: 8. For the CDR3, the DNA is TGTGCCAGCAGCCAAGAGAGGCTAGCGGGAGGGGGGCACAATGAGCAGTTCTTC. This encodes CASSQERLAGGGHNEQFF.

CDR3 DNA: TGTGCCAGCAGCTTCCGGGCCGGCCCCACTCAAAAAAGTCGCGAGCAGTACTTC. Amino acid sequence: CASSFRAGPTQKSREQYF. This chain connects TRBV5-5 to TRBJ2-7; D is undetermined. V lost 2 bases to trimming and J lost 6 bases, with 27 bases between them. This CDR3 is 18 amino acids long. The germline gives CDR1 SGHKS, CDR2 YYEKEE (reference sequence).

The chain has TRBV7-9 and TRBJ2-5; a possible D gene is TRBD2 (6 bases). Germline lookup yields CDR1 SEHNR and CDR2 FQNEAQ (reference sequence). V was trimmed by 2 bases and J by 5 bases, leaving 21 bases between them. This CDR3 contains 17 residues. CDR3 region: CASSLRSAGWLEETQYF. The DNA of the CDR3 is TGTGCCAGCAGCTTAAGATCGGCGGGGTGGTTGGAGGAGACCCAGTACTTC.

V and J are TRBV20-1 and TRBJ2-2, with D perhaps being TRBD1 or TRBD2 (5 bases each). CDR1 and CDR2 from the germline V gene are DFQATT and SNEGSKA (reference sequence). V lost 6 bases, J lost 6 bases, and 11 bases lay in between. The CDR3 extends over 12 amino acids. CDR3 bases: TGCAGTGCCAAGAGGGGATCCGGGGAGCTGTTTTTT. Protein: CSAKRGSGELFF.

The chain uses TRBV6-1 and TRBJ2-3; no clear D gene. The CDR3 runs 12 residues. The germline gives CDR1 MNHNS, CDR2 SASEGT. V lost 2 bases and J 2 bases, leaving 2 bases between the germline ends. The CDR3 DNA is TGTGCCAGCAGTGAACTCACAGATACGCAGTATTTT. It is translated as CASSELTDTQYF.

The J gene is TRBJ1-4, the V gene TRBV24-1; no firm D call. CDR1 is KGHDR, CDR2 SFDVKD, per germline. The CDR3 runs 14 residues. V lost 4 bases and J lost 8, with 13 bases in between. Written as DNA, the CDR3 is TGTGCCACCAGTGACGGACGAATAGGAGAAAAACTGTTTTTT. This sequence encodes CATSDGRIGEKLFF.

The rearrangement links TRBV12-3 or TRBV12-4 to TRBJ2-3; no definite D call. Trimming stripped 8 bases from V and 5 bases from J, with 5 bases between. This CDR3 contains 10 residues. CDR3 in amino acids: CASGQDTQYF. The CDR3 region has the DNA TGTGCCAGCGGGCAAGATACGCAGTATTTT.

This clonotype was observed a single time. The CDR3 spells CASSYPGYHSYEQYF. The CDR3 DNA follows: TGTGCCAGCAGTTACCCCGGGTACCACTCCTACGAGCAGTACTTC. This chain joins TRBV12-3 or TRBV12-4 and TRBJ2-7, with D unclear. There are 15 residues in the CDR3. Deletions cut 4 bases from V and 0 bases from J, with 13 bases between.

This chain joins TRBV28 and TRBJ2-7, with D possibly TRBD2 on 5 matching bases. This CDR3 spans 14 amino acids. Trimming left V 6 bases short and J 4 bases short, with 16 bases between. From germline, CDR1 is MDHEN and CDR2 SYDVKM. The CDR3 loop reads CASSPLAQGYEQYF. CDR3 coding DNA: TGTGCCAGCAGCCCTCTAGCCCAAGGGTACGAGCAGTACTTC.

The chain has TRBV15 and TRBJ2-1, with 9 positions matching TRBD2. The CDR3 runs 12 residues. CDR1 is LNHNV, CDR2 YYDKDF, per germline (reference sequence). V was pared by 5 bases and J by 12 bases, with 5 bases of the junction left unmatched. CDR3 DNA sequence: TGTGCCACCAGCGCGGGAGGGCCCTCGCAGTTCTTC. Amino acid sequence: CATSAGGPSQFF.

This clonotype was found a few times. The chain has TRBV15 and TRBJ2-1, with D possibly TRBD2 on 6 matching bases. Germline loops: CDR1 LNHNV, CDR2 YYDKDF (reference sequence). The germline V and J ends were trimmed by 4 bases and 9 bases, with 10 bases remaining between them. The CDR3 consists of 12 residues. CDR3 loop: CATSKTSREQFF. DNA for the CDR3: TGTGCCACCAGCAAAACTAGCCGTGAGCAGTTCTTC.

The chain carries TRBV6-6 and TRBJ2-3; a weak D match, TRBD2 (6 bases). This CDR3 is built from 16 residues. CDR1 and CDR2 (germline): MNHNY, SVGAGI (reference sequence). V shed 5 bases and J shed 2 bases, with 17 bases lying between them. The CDR3 region is CASSPATGRSTDTQYF. CDR3 DNA sequence: TGTGCCAGCAGTCCGGCGACCGGGAGATCCACAGATACGCAGTATTTT.

This clonotype was found a few times. The V and J genes are TRBV6-1 and TRBJ2-3; 10 bases agree with TRBD2. The CDR3 length is 16 residues. Trimming cost V 1 base and J 2 bases; bases outside gene matches: 3. Germline CDR1 and CDR2: MNHNS and SASEGT. The CDR3 protein is CASSEGLAGATDTQYF. CDR3 nucleotides: TGTGCCAGCAGTGAAGGGCTAGCGGGAGCCACAGATACGCAGTATTTT.

The rearrangement links TRBV4-2 to TRBJ2-7, with 9 bases matching TRBD2. With 1 base clipped from V and 3 bases from J, the junction kept 13 bases outside the gene matches. In germline, CDR1 is LGHNA, CDR2 YNFKEQ. This CDR3 spans 18 amino acids. The CDR3 loop reads CASSQVERREGRGYEQYF. The CDR3 region has the DNA TGTGCCAGCAGCCAAGTGGAACGGCGGGAGGGCCGGGGCTACGAGCAGTACTTC.

This clonotype was observed a few times. J is TRBJ2-7 and V is TRBV7-9; TRBD2 matches 14 bases. Germline V CDR1 and CDR2: SEHNR, FQNEAQ (reference sequence). The V gene end was trimmed by 4 bases and the J gene end by 4 bases; junction bases not matched to a gene: 3. This CDR3 has 15 residues. As DNA, the CDR3 is TGTGCCAGCAGCTCGACTAGCGGGAGGGATTACGAGCAGTACTTC. Translation gives CASSSTSGRDYEQYF.